This T cell receptor beta chain was recorded in a study of blood T cell repertoires in COVID-19. Study-level background: Nucleic acid was either cDNA or gDNA, and it came from T cells, B-cell-depleted T cells, or PBMCs.

Recruitment covered some 25 US areas and drew participants whose ages spanned roughly 18 to 100 years. Participant-given clinical history determined each cohort assignment. This clone was found a few times. As processed by the authors: From reference gene primer amplification, estimates of nucleated cell counts were derived. Data came from immunoSEQ multiplex PCR; TCRdb stores just in-frame clones and leaves some out. From that table come the V and J calls and clone size; the DNA was used to work out D and trimming. The sample carries some 170,000 clones, 70% to 90% recorded once. This sequence originates from a man aged 40-55 years who had recovered from COVID-19. The material sequenced was PBMCs or T cells enriched from blood (not recorded which).

The CDR3 spells CAWSGQLNTEAFF. The CDR3 coding sequence is TGTGCCTGGAGTGGACAGTTGAACACTGAAGCTTTCTTT. The chain joins TRBV30 to TRBJ1-1, with D possibly TRBD1 on 5 matching bases. This CDR3 region has 13 residues. V lost 1 base to trimming and J lost 0 bases, with 6 bases between them. The germline V gene encodes CDR1 GTSNPN and CDR2 SVGIG (reference sequence).